This T cell receptor beta chain emerged from a study of cytomegalovirus exposure and HLA in healthy donors. Primers included in the PCR were 60 Vbeta and 13 Jbeta primers. Profiled with immunoSEQ multiplex PCR; TCRdb holds only in-frame clones, not every one. This repertoire shows 100,000 to 150,000 clones, 78% found once; its top ten account for roughly a tenth. The CDR3 totals 14 residues. The ends were cut back, 5 bases at V and 8 bases at J, with 16 bases in the middle. Germline V gene data show CDR1 as SGHVS and CDR2 as FNYEAQ. This chain connects TRBV7-6 to TRBJ2-4; tentatively, D is TRBD2 (6 bases). Sequences were obtained from PBMCs. This sequence originates from a man aged 30-40 years in good health and CMV-seropositive. The CDR3 DNA follows: TGTGCCAGCAGCCCCGTCGGGGGTTTGGACATTCAGTACTTC. Its translation is CASSPVGGLDIQYF.